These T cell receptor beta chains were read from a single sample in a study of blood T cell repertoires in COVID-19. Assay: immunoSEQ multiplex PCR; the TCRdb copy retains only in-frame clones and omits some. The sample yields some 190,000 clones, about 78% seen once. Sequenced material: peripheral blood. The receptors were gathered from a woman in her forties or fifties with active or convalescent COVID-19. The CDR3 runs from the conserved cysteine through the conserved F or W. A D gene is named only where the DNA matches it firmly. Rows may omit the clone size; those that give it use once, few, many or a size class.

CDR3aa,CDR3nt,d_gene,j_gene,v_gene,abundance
CASSIGAGDYNSPLHF,TGTGCCAGTAGTATCGGGGCAGGGGATTATAATTCACCCCTCCACTTT,NA,TRBJ1-6,TRBV19,NA
CASSTSGFRYEQYF,TGTGCCAGCAGTACTAGCGGGTTCCGCTACGAGCAGTACTTC,TRBD2,TRBJ2-7,TRBV5-4,NA
CASRDRWANEKLFF,TGTGCCAGCAGGGACAGGTGGGCTAATGAAAAACTGTTTTTT,TRBD1,TRBJ1-4,TRBV2,NA
CASSLQGWNTEAFF,TGTGCCAGCAGTCTCCAGGGGTGGAACACTGAAGCTTTCTTT,NA,TRBJ1-1,TRBV28,NA
CASSPPTGGTEAFF,TGTGCCAGCAGCCCACCGACGGGGGGGACTGAAGCTTTCTTT,NA,TRBJ1-1,TRBV21-1,NA
CASSPRQGADEQYF,TGTGCCAGCAGCCCTCGACAGGGTGCCGACGAGCAGTACTTC,TRBD1,TRBJ2-7,TRBV7-6,NA
CASSLSAGYSNQPQHF,TGTGCCAGCAGTTTATCGGCAGGCTATAGCAATCAGCCCCAGCATTTT,NA,TRBJ1-5,TRBV28,once
CAIGGQTSNQPQHF,TGTGCCATCGGAGGACAGACAAGCAATCAGCCCCAGCATTTT,NA,TRBJ1-5,TRBV10-3,NA
CASSYSGQGASMNTEAFF,TGTGCCAGCAGTTATTCAGGGCAGGGGGCGTCCATGAACACTGAAGCTTTCTTT,TRBD1,TRBJ1-1,TRBV6-2/TRBV6-3,NA
CASSFEREQFF,TGTGCCAGCAGCTTTGAGCGTGAGCAGTTCTTC,NA,TRBJ2-1,TRBV7-9,NA
CAWKGLGSSPLHF,TGTGCCTGGAAGGGGCTAGGGTCCTCACCCCTCCACTTT,NA,TRBJ1-6,TRBV30,NA
CASSLGSSGESQDEQYF,TGTGCCAGCAGTTTAGGTTCTAGCGGGGAGTCACAGGACGAGCAGTACTTC,TRBD2,TRBJ2-7,TRBV28,NA
CASSLKQVNTEAFF,TGTGCCAGCAGCTTGAAACAGGTGAACACTGAAGCTTTCTTT,NA,TRBJ1-1,TRBV5-6,NA
CASSGRTGSGNTIYF,TGTGCCAGCAGCGGAAGGACAGGGTCTGGAAACACCATATATTTT,TRBD1,TRBJ1-3,TRBV5-6,NA
CASSLGSSGGYEQYF,TGTGCCAGCAGCTTAGGTTCCAGCGGGGGCTACGAGCAGTACTTC,TRBD2,TRBJ2-7,TRBV7-2,NA
CASSLGSGGDHEQYF,TGTGCCAGCAGCTTAGGGTCGGGGGGGGACCACGAGCAGTACTTC,TRBD2,TRBJ2-7,TRBV7-8,NA
CASSSPLNTQYF,TGTGCCAGCAGTTCCCCCCTAAATACGCAGTATTTT,NA,TRBJ2-3,TRBV28,NA
CASSPLAQRAYNEQFF,TGTGCCAGCAGTCCCCTAGCGCAGCGGGCATACAATGAGCAGTTCTTC,NA,TRBJ2-1,TRBV27,NA
CASSYGRQDFF,TGTGCCAGCAGTTACGGACGACAGGATTTCTTT,NA,TRBJ1-1,TRBV6-2/TRBV6-3,once
CASSLRQGWSSSPLHF,TGTGCCAGCAGCCTACGACAGGGATGGAGCTCGTCACCCCTCCACTTT,TRBD1,TRBJ1-6,TRBV7-2,NA
CASSLNPLLAGGRDEQYF,TGTGCCAGCAGCTTGAATCCATTACTAGCGGGGGGGCGTGACGAGCAGTACTTC,TRBD2,TRBJ2-7,TRBV7-2,NA
CASSAPGLHYNEQFF,TGTGCCAGCAGTGCCCCGGGACTACACTACAATGAGCAGTTCTTC,TRBD2,TRBJ2-1,TRBV6-2/TRBV6-3,NA
CASSFGEIGEKLFF,TGCGCCAGCAGCTTCGGGGAAATAGGGGAAAAACTGTTTTTT,NA,TRBJ1-4,TRBV5-1,NA
CASSTDRGPVGELFF,TGTGCCAGCAGCACAGACAGGGGCCCGGTCGGGGAGCTGTTTTTT,TRBD1,TRBJ2-2,TRBV7-9,NA
CASSIAAGRNEKLFF,TGTGCCAGTAGTATAGCCGCGGGAAGGAATGAAAAACTGTTTTTT,NA,TRBJ1-4,TRBV19,few
CASSLATGSDEQFF,TGTGCCAGCAGCTTGGCGACAGGGAGTGATGAGCAGTTCTTC,TRBD1,TRBJ2-1,TRBV5-6,NA
CASSQPQRTRGETQYF,TGTGCCAGCAGCCAACCACAACGGACTCGGGGAGAGACCCAGTACTTC,NA,TRBJ2-5,TRBV7-8,NA
CASRRTGTDNSPLHF,TGTGCCAGCAGACGAACCGGGACAGATAATTCACCCCTCCACTTT,TRBD1,TRBJ1-6,TRBV7-8,few
CASSFRGFDEAGANVLTF,TGCGCCAGCAGCTTCCGGGGATTTGATGAGGCTGGGGCCAACGTCCTGACTTTC,NA,TRBJ2-6,TRBV4-3,NA
CASRRVPRTPESNYGYTF,TGTGCCAGCAGGCGGGTACCGAGGACGCCGGAATCTAACTATGGCTACACCTTC,NA,TRBJ1-2,TRBV28,NA
CASSNSKQGSSYNEQFF,TGTGCCAGTTCCAATTCAAAACAGGGGAGCTCCTACAATGAGCAGTTCTTC,TRBD1,TRBJ2-1,TRBV19,NA
CASSAGGPLNIQYF,TGTGCCAGCAGCGCGGGGGGGCCCTTAAACATTCAGTACTTC,TRBD2,TRBJ2-4,TRBV7-2,NA
CASSYYLSNEQFF,TGTGCCAGCAGTTACTACCTATCCAATGAGCAGTTCTTC,NA,TRBJ2-1,TRBV6-2/TRBV6-3,once
CASRQNGVNQPQHF,TGTGCCAGCCGTCAGAACGGGGTCAATCAGCCCCAGCATTTT,NA,TRBJ1-5,TRBV2,NA
CASSLETGRNSPLHF,TGTGCCAGCAGCCTAGAGACAGGCCGAAATTCACCCCTCCACTTT,NA,TRBJ1-6,TRBV5-8,few
CASSIQVAGRAFF,TGTGCCAGTAGTATCCAGGTGGCAGGGCGGGCTTTCTTT,NA,TRBJ1-1,TRBV19,NA
CASSSETGVNQPQHF,TGTGCCAGCAGTTCCGAGACAGGGGTGAATCAGCCCCAGCATTTT,TRBD1,TRBJ1-5,TRBV28,NA
CASSELGSGVTDTQYF,TGTGCCAGCAGTGAATTAGGTAGCGGGGTCACAGATACGCAGTATTTT,TRBD2,TRBJ2-3,TRBV25-1,NA
CASSQPINRGYTDTQYF,TGTGCCAGCAGCCAGCCTATTAACAGGGGATACACAGATACGCAGTATTTT,TRBD1,TRBJ2-3,TRBV14,NA
CASSEARNTEAFF,TGTGCCAGCAGCGAGGCCAGGAACACTGAAGCTTTCTTT,NA,TRBJ1-1,TRBV6-4,NA
CASREGNQPQHF,TGTGCCAGCCGCGAGGGCAATCAGCCCCAGCATTTT,NA,TRBJ1-5,TRBV6-5,NA
CASSPPGLGPYEQYF,TGTGCCAGCAGCCCCCCGGGACTGGGCCCCTACGAGCAGTACTTC,NA,TRBJ2-7,TRBV27,NA
CASSPRGVDLRGSGNTIYF,TGTGCCAGCTCACCAAGAGGCGTCGATTTGCGTGGCTCTGGAAACACCATATATTTT,NA,TRBJ1-3,TRBV18,NA
CASGTWDTLYGYTF,TGTGCTAGTGGCACTTGGGACACCCTCTATGGCTACACCTTC,NA,TRBJ1-2,TRBV12-5,many
CASSEDRGLLYGYTF,TGTGCCAGCAGCGAGGACAGGGGGTTACTCTATGGCTACACCTTC,TRBD1,TRBJ1-2,TRBV7-9,few
CASRPPGVRTEAFF,TGTGCCAGCAGACCCCCAGGGGTTAGGACTGAAGCTTTCTTT,NA,TRBJ1-1,TRBV6-5,NA
CASSETAKAANEQFF,TGTGCCAGCAGCGAGACAGCCAAGGCGGCCAATGAGCAGTTCTTC,NA,TRBJ2-1,TRBV7-9,few
CAWANRGPLNTEAFF,TGTGCCTGGGCGAACAGGGGACCCCTGAACACTGAAGCTTTCTTT,TRBD1,TRBJ1-1,TRBV30,few
CASSLGQDYGYTF,TGTGCCAGCAGCCTCGGACAGGACTATGGCTACACCTTC,TRBD1,TRBJ1-2,TRBV7-8,NA
CASRLDRAPTDTQYF,TGTGCCAGCAGACTGGACAGGGCGCCCACAGATACGCAGTATTTT,TRBD1,TRBJ2-3,TRBV6-5,NA